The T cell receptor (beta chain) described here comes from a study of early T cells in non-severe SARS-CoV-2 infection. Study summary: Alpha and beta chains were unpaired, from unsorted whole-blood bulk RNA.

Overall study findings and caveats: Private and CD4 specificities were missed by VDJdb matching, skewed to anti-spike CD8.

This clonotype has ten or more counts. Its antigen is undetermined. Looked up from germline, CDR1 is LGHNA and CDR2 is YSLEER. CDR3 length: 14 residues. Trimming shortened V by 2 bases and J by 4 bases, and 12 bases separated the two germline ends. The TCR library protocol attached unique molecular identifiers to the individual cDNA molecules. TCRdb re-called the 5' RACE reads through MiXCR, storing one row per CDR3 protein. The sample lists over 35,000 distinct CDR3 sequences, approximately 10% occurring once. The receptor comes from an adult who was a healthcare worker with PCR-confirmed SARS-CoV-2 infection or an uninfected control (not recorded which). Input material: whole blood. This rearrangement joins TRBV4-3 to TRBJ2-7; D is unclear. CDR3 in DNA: TGCGCCAGCAGCCAATGGTACAGTTCTTACGAGCAGTACTTC. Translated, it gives CASSQWYSSYEQYF.